This T cell receptor (beta chain) appears in the sequencing data of a study of STAT5B mutations in CD4+ large granular lymphocyte leukemia. The CDR3 spans 12 residues. Germline V gene lookup returns CDR1 SGHNT and CDR2 YYREEE (reference sequence). The V end was cut by 2 bases, the J end by 5 bases, with 7 bases between. Original methodology: A productive frequency of 2.59 x 10-5 was the lowest detectable. Assay used: immunoSEQ multiplex PCR; TCRdb lists only in-frame clones, some missing. V and J calls and clone size are copied from that table; D and trimming were computed from the DNA. The data hold about 18,000 clones, with less than 85% observed a single time. Concerning this clone: Its specificity is unknown. This sample also contains other DNA sequences that code for the same CDR3.

Healthy controls were blood donor buffy coats. Study-level points and caveats: About a quarter of private leukemic clonotypes occurred rarely in other patients' non-leukemic repertoires.

What was sequenced was CD4+ T cells from blood buffy coats. V and J are TRBV5-4 and TRBJ2-5; D is ambiguous. This sequence was found in a human donor in good health. CDR3 residues: CASSFGAETQYF. The DNA of the CDR3 is TGTGCCAGCAGCTTCGGCGCGGAGACCCAGTACTTC. The full variable domain, its missing parts supplied by reference TRBV5-4 and TRBJ2-5, is ETGVTQSPTHLIKTRGQQVTLRCSSQSGHNTVSWYQQALGQGPQFIFQYYREEENGRGNFPPRFSGLQFPNYSSELNVNALELDDSALYLCASSFGAETQYFGPGTRLLVL.